The next 24 T cell receptor beta chains were all read from a single sample in a study of cytomegalovirus exposure and HLA in healthy donors. 60 Vbeta and 13 Jbeta primers were used in PCR. The repertoire was sequenced with immunoSEQ multiplex PCR; TCRdb's copy has only in-frame clones and lacks some. The data contain 100,000 to 150,000 clones, just under 75% of them singletons. Sample: PBMCs. Source of these receptors: a man in his sixties in good health and CMV-seropositive.

The chain employs TRBV11-2 and TRBJ1-1; D not resolved. V lost 3 bases, J lost 0 bases, and 5 bases lay in between. The V gene's germline CDR1 is SGHAT and CDR2 FQNNGV. This CDR3 region has 13 residues. CDR3 region: CASSLTVNTEAFF. CDR3 DNA: TGTGCCAGCAGCTTGACTGTGAACACTGAAGCTTTCTTT.

This chain uses TRBV30 with TRBJ1-5; 9 bases map to TRBD1. CDR1 GTSNPN and CDR2 SVGIG come from the germline V gene (reference sequence). V shed 2 bases and J 2 bases; nucleotides not matched to a gene: 4. CDR3 length equals 15 residues. The CDR3 is CAWSRRTGGNQPQHF. For the CDR3, the DNA is TGTGCCTGGAGTCGCAGGACAGGGGGCAATCAGCCCCAGCATTTT.

The chain carries TRBV5-4 and TRBJ1-2; D gene uncertain. V lost 0 bases, J lost 0 bases, and 15 bases lay in between. There are 17 residues in the CDR3. The germline CDR1 and CDR2 sequences are SGHNT and YYREEE (reference sequence). The CDR3 is CASSLADRALTNYGYTF. Here the CDR3 DNA reads TGTGCCAGCAGCTTGGCCGACCGAGCGCTTACTAACTATGGCTACACCTTC.

The DNA for the CDR3 is TGCAGTGCCGCGGGGGGGACCTTGCAGTTCTTC. Its translation is CSAAGGTLQFF. V and J are TRBV20-1 and TRBJ2-1, with 9 bases matching TRBD2. The CDR3 loop spans 11 amino acids. Per the germline V gene, CDR1 is DFQATT and CDR2 is SNEGSKA (reference sequence). The ends lost 6 bases at V and 12 bases at J; junction bases unmatched: 6.

This clone has a handful of counts. The rearrangement links TRBV10-3 to TRBJ1-1; no reliable D call. Looked up from germline, CDR1 is ENHRY and CDR2 is SYGVKD. CDR3 length equals 13 residues. V lost 0 bases to trimming and J lost 3 bases, with 5 bases between them. CDR3 DNA: TGTGCCATCAGTGAGTCGAGGGACACTGAAGCTTTCTTT. It yields the protein CAISESRDTEAFF.

The chain couples TRBV5-4 to TRBJ2-2; possibly TRBD2 for D (5 bases). V dropped 5 bases and J dropped 4 bases, with 12 bases sitting between them. Germline values: CDR1 SGHNT, CDR2 YYREEE (reference sequence). The CDR3 consists of 14 residues. CDR3 sequence (DNA): TGTGCCAGCAGGCCAGCCCGGGGCACCGGGGAGCTGTTTTTT. Translation gives CASRPARGTGELFF.

This chain links TRBV6-5 with TRBJ2-5, with a weak D call TRBD1 (6 bases). The CDR3 length is 14 residues. The germline V gene encodes CDR1 MNHEY and CDR2 SVGAGI. Trimming cost V 6 bases and J 4 bases, with 15 bases left between them. CDR3 DNA: TGTGCCAGCAGGGGGACATCGGTAACAGAGACCCAGTACTTC. Translated, it gives CASRGTSVTETQYF.

This clone is termed medium-sized. This chain joins TRBV6-4 and TRBJ2-7; weak D call: TRBD1 (5 bases). Germline V gene data show CDR1 as MRHNA and CDR2 as SNTAGT. The CDR3 loop spans 17 amino acids. Trimming removed 8 bases at V and 3 bases at J, with 26 bases between. CDR3 nucleotide sequence: TGTGCCAGCCACTCTATCCGACAGTTTAAAAATAACTACGAGCAGTACTTC. Translation: CASHSIRQFKNNYEQYF.

This clone was counted only a few times. The J gene is TRBJ1-6, the V gene TRBV28; D is uncertain. V was clipped by 4 bases and J by 10 bases, with 23 bases between them. The germline V gene encodes CDR1 MDHEN and CDR2 SYDVKM. This CDR3 region has 17 residues. The CDR3, as DNA: TGTGCCAGCAGTTCAACCTCCCTGAAGCGCAGAAAGTCACCCCTCCACTTT. Translated, it gives CASSSTSLKRRKSPLHF.

This chain links TRBV7-3 with TRBJ2-7, with no clear D. Germline V gives CDR1 SGHTA, CDR2 FQGTGA. The CDR3 length is 13 residues. Trimming took 0 bases from V and 2 from J, leaving 5 bases between them. CDR3 residues: CASSLTPAYEQYF. The CDR3 bases are TGTGCCAGCAGCTTAACCCCAGCCTACGAGCAGTACTTC.

The rearrangement links TRBV7-9 to TRBJ1-6, with 7 nucleotides matching TRBD1. Germline V gene lookup returns CDR1 SEHNR and CDR2 FQNEAQ (reference sequence). Trimming at V came to 10 bases and at J to 8 bases, leaving 5 bases not matched to a gene. This CDR3 has 12 amino acids. In DNA form, the CDR3 reads TGTGCCACGGGACAGTCAGATTCACCCCTCCACTTT. Protein: CATGQSDSPLHF.

The V gene is TRBV5-1, the J gene TRBJ1-1, with 8 bases identical to TRBD1. Unmatched junction bases numbered 9, after V lost 3 bases and J lost 5 bases. Germline-derived CDR1 and CDR2 are SGHRS and YFSETQ. The CDR3 runs 15 residues. The CDR3 spells CASSWAGTGNTEAFF. DNA for the CDR3: TGCGCCAGCAGCTGGGCCGGGACAGGAAATACTGAAGCTTTCTTT.

This sequence joins TRBV5-1 and TRBJ2-7, with D possibly being TRBD2 (6 bases). The germline V gene encodes CDR1 SGHRS and CDR2 YFSETQ. V was trimmed by 0 bases and J by 1 base, leaving 11 bases between them. This CDR3 region has 15 residues. CDR3 DNA: TGCGCCAGCAGCTTGGATGCGACTAGTTCCTACGAGCAGTACTTC. It specifies CASSLDATSSYEQYF.

This chain links TRBV2 with TRBJ2-5, with TRBD2 as a possible D gene (5 bases). Germline V gene sequence: CDR1 SNHLY, CDR2 FYNNEI. The CDR3 is 16 residues long. V was cut by 1 base and J by 5 bases, with 17 bases left in between. The CDR3 nucleotides are TGTGCCAGCAGTGAAGTACTAGGCCCCTTCGGGGAGACCCAGTACTTC. Its translation: CASSEVLGPFGETQYF.

CDR3 sequence reads: CASSSGNQPQHF. CDR3 coding DNA: TGTGCCAGCAGCTCGGGCAATCAGCCCCAGCATTTT. The rearrangement uses TRBV9 and TRBJ1-5; no definite D call. The V end was cut by 4 bases, the J end by 2 bases, with 4 bases between. Per the germline V gene, CDR1 is SGDLS and CDR2 is YYNGEE. This CDR3 comprises 12 residues.

The rearrangement links TRBV29-1 to TRBJ1-3; D unclear. The CDR3 contains 12 residues. V gave up 5 bases and J gave up 4 bases, with 9 bases separating them. The germline CDR1 and CDR2 sequences are SQVTM and ANQGSEA. CDR3 protein: CSVSGVGNTIYF. The CDR3 DNA follows: TGCAGCGTTTCGGGAGTCGGAAACACCATATATTTT. The whole variable domain, remainder taken from reference TRBV29-1 and TRBJ1-3, is SAVISQKPSRDICQRGTSLTIQCQVDSQVTMMFWYRQQPGQSLTLIATANQGSEATYESGFVIDKFPISRPNLTFSTLTVSNMSPEDSSIYLCSVSGVGNTIYFGEGSWLTVV.

This rearrangement joins TRBV9 to TRBJ2-6; D is perhaps TRBD1 (6 bases). Germline CDR1 and CDR2: SGDLS and YYNGEE. V was cut by 3 bases and J by 11 bases, with 15 bases left in between. This CDR3 is built from 14 residues. The CDR3 region is CASSAQDSLHVLTF. CDR3 bases: TGTGCCAGCAGCGCTCAGGACAGTTTGCACGTCCTGACTTTC.

Here the CDR3 DNA reads TGTGCCAGCAGCCGGGCTAGCCCCGGGACCCAGTACTTC. Translation: CASSRASPGTQYF. This chain links TRBV11-2 with TRBJ2-5, with a weak D call TRBD2 (5 bases). V was clipped by 5 bases and J by 7 bases, with 14 bases between them. From germline, CDR1 is SGHAT and CDR2 FQNNGV. The CDR3 extends over 13 amino acids.

This chain joins TRBV29-1 and TRBJ2-5; a weak D match, TRBD1 (5 bases). The germline V gene has CDR1 SQVTM and CDR2 ANQGSEA. The CDR3 extends over 13 amino acids. Trimming stripped 1 base from V and 4 bases from J, with 10 bases between. The CDR3 coding sequence is TGCAGCGTTGAAGGCCGAGACAGAGAGACCCAGTACTTC. This codes for CSVEGRDRETQYF.

The rearrangement joins TRBV14 to TRBJ2-7; D is undetermined. The CDR3 consists of 11 residues. Trimming removed 4 bases at V and 4 bases at J, with 5 bases between. The V gene's germline CDR1 is SGHDN and CDR2 FVKESK. The CDR3 sequence: CASSLLYEQYF. The CDR3 coding sequence is TGTGCCAGCAGCCTTCTTTACGAGCAGTACTTC.

The chain links TRBV5-5 to TRBJ2-4, with D unclear. The CDR3 has 12 residues. In germline, CDR1 is SGHKS, CDR2 YYEKEE (reference sequence). Trimming removed 1 base at V and 6 bases at J, with 5 bases between. The CDR3 DNA is TGTGCCAGCAGCTTGTTGGCAAACATTCAGTACTTC. Encoded protein: CASSLLANIQYF. Complete variable domain (other parts from reference TRBV5-5 and TRBJ2-4): DAGVTQSPTHLIKTRGQQVTLRCSPISGHKSVSWYQQVLGQGPQFIFQYYEKEERGRGNFPDRFSARQFPNYSSELNVNALLLGDSALYLCASSLLANIQYFGAGTRLSVL.

The rearrangement joins TRBV30 to TRBJ2-5, with D unclear. CDR3 length: 11 amino acids. Germline loops: CDR1 GTSNPN, CDR2 SVGIG (reference sequence). The ends were cut back, 3 bases at V and 5 bases at J, with 7 bases in the middle. The CDR3 DNA reads TGTGCCTGGAGGAGGTCCGAGACCCAGTACTTC. Translating gives CAWRRSETQYF. Full variable domain (remainder filled in from reference TRBV30 and TRBJ2-5): SQTIHQWPATLVQPVGSPLSLECTVEGTSNPNLYWYRQAAGRGLQLLFYSVGIGQISSEVPQNLSASRPQDRQFILSSKKLLLSDSGFYLCAWRRSETQYFGPGTRLLVL.

The rearrangement joins TRBV29-1 to TRBJ2-7, with D maybe TRBD1 (6 bases). The CDR3 runs to 13 residues. Trimming stripped 4 bases from V and 2 bases from J, with 12 bases between. Germline V gene lookup returns CDR1 SQVTM and CDR2 ANQGSEA. The CDR3 sequence is CSVGGGITYEQYF. The DNA for the CDR3 is TGCAGCGTTGGTGGGGGCATCACCTACGAGCAGTACTTC.

This clone was seen a single time. The rearrangement links TRBV2 to TRBJ2-7; D possibly corresponds to TRBD1 (6 bases). V was clipped by 6 bases and J by 0 bases, with 15 bases between them. This CDR3 has 15 amino acids. From germline, CDR1 is SNHLY and CDR2 FYNNEI. The CDR3 spells CASSGDNKSSYEQYF. CDR3 bases: TGTGCCAGCAGCGGGGACAATAAAAGCTCCTACGAGCAGTACTTC.